These 20 T cell receptor beta chains share one sample of origin, sequenced in a study of T-cell reconstitution after alpha-beta-depleted transplantation in children. The TCRbeta library was prepared with unique molecular identifiers. Each CDR3 protein gets one entry after TCRdb re-called the PCR reads with MiXCR. The profile covers around 680,000 distinct CDR3 sequences, with approximately 17% appearing a single time and approximately 1% taken by the ten largest. The source material was PBMCs from the stem cell graft donor, sampled from the stem cell graft. The source of these receptors is a human donor who donated a stem cell graft to a child with acute myeloid leukemia.

This clonotype was counted between two and nine times. V and J are TRBV20-1 and TRBJ2-3; TRBD1 is a possible D gene (6 bases). CDR3 length equals 15 residues. Germline CDR1 and CDR2: DFQATT and SNEGSKA (reference sequence). V was clipped by 3 bases and J by 1 base, with 14 bases between them. The CDR3 loop is CSASSGAGGTDTQYF. CDR3 in DNA: TGCAGTGCTAGTTCAGGGGCAGGTGGCACAGATACGCAGTATTTT.

This chain joins TRBV5-1 and TRBJ2-1, with 8 positions matching TRBD2. The CDR3 loop spans 17 amino acids. With 3 bases clipped from V and 0 bases from J, the junction kept 8 bases outside the gene matches. CDR1 SGHRS and CDR2 YFSETQ come from the germline V gene. The CDR3 loop is CASSSTSGWSSYNEQFF. CDR3 nucleotide sequence: TGCGCCAGCAGCTCTACTAGCGGCTGGAGCTCCTACAATGAGCAGTTCTTC.

In its sample, this clonotype was seen a few times. V gene TRBV4-3 combines with J gene TRBJ1-6, with D perhaps matching TRBD1 (6 bases). From germline, CDR1 is LGHNA and CDR2 YSLEER. This CDR3 has 15 residues. Trimming shortened V by 4 bases and J by 9 bases, and 16 bases separated the two germline ends. CDR3 sequence (DNA): TGCGCCAGCAGCCGAGACGAGGGGGTAGGTTCACCCCTCCACTTT. Protein sequence: CASSRDEGVGSPLHF.

This clonotype was counted ten times or more. The chain carries TRBV5-6 and TRBJ1-2; D is perhaps TRBD1 (5 bases). Trimming removed 5 bases at V and 1 base at J, with 9 bases between. The CDR3 is made up of 13 amino acids. Germline values: CDR1 SGHDT, CDR2 YYEEEE. The CDR3 loop is CASSGHLNYGYTF. CDR3 nucleotide sequence: TGTGCCAGCAGTGGACACCTTAACTATGGCTACACCTTC.

This clonotype was found many times. The rearrangement uses TRBV6-5 and TRBJ2-3; perhaps TRBD2 as D (5 bases). CDR3 length equals 16 residues. Between the trimmed V and J ends, which lost 0 bases and 4 bases, there was a span of 14 bases. Germline V lookup: CDR1 MNHEY, CDR2 SVGAGI. Here the CDR3 reads CASSYSISGEPDTQYF. The CDR3 region has the DNA TGTGCCAGCAGTTACTCGATCTCCGGGGAACCAGATACGCAGTATTTT.

V usage is TRBV6-2 or TRBV6-3 and J usage is TRBJ1-5; D gene ambiguous. From germline, CDR1 is MNHEY and CDR2 SVGEGT. The CDR3 has 13 residues. V was clipped by 6 bases and J by 7 bases, with 13 bases between them. The CDR3: CASREDRGQPQHF. The CDR3 bases are TGTGCCAGCAGGGAGGATCGTGGCCAGCCCCAGCATTTT.

This clonotype was recorded at least ten times. The chain joins TRBV20-1 to TRBJ2-2; D ambiguous. Deletions cut 0 bases from V and 0 bases from J, with 20 bases between. CDR3 length equals 19 residues. The germline V gene has CDR1 DFQATT and CDR2 SNEGSKA (reference sequence). The CDR3 region is CSARDPGSSALTNTGELFF. Here the CDR3 DNA reads TGCAGTGCTAGAGATCCCGGATCATCGGCCCTTACGAACACCGGGGAGCTGTTTTTT.

The chain has TRBV12-3 or TRBV12-4 and TRBJ1-1; D might be TRBD1 (5 bases). CDR3 length: 13 amino acids. With 6 bases removed from V and 1 base from J, the gap between germline ends came to 9 bases. The CDR3 loop is CASRGGGNTEAFF. The CDR3 DNA reads as TGTGCCAGCAGGGGCGGGGGGAACACTGAAGCTTTCTTT.

This clonotype was counted at least ten times. The chain carries TRBV6-5 and TRBJ2-2, with D unclear. Trimming removed 6 bases from V and 6 bases from J, with 5 bases in between. This CDR3 has 11 residues. In germline, CDR1 is MNHEY, CDR2 SVGAGI. The CDR3 DNA reads as TGTGCCAGCAGAGACGCCGGGGAGCTGTTTTTT. Its translation: CASRDAGELFF.

This clonotype was observed at least ten times. V gene TRBV6-5 combines with J gene TRBJ2-3; D is unresolved. CDR3 length: 14 residues. With 2 bases removed from V and 5 bases from J, the gap between germline ends came to 11 bases. The V gene's germline CDR1 is MNHEY and CDR2 SVGAGI. CDR3 loop: CASSYTFTVDTQYF. The CDR3, as DNA: TGTGCCAGCAGTTACACCTTCACAGTAGATACGCAGTATTTT.

The table lists this clonotype with many counts. The chain is built from TRBV6-5 and TRBJ1-1; D remains unclear. The CDR3 consists of 12 residues. Trimming took off 6 bases at V and 4 bases at J, with 9 bases between the two ends. Germline V gives CDR1 MNHEY, CDR2 SVGAGI. The DNA of the CDR3 is TGTGCCAGCAGCCACCTTAGCACTGAAGCTTTCTTT. It yields the protein CASSHLSTEAFF.

The CDR3 loop is CASKRGSDQPQHF. The CDR3 coding sequence is TGTGCCAGCAAGAGGGGCAGCGACCAGCCCCAGCATTTT. The genes are TRBV6-5 and TRBJ1-5, with a tentative D call TRBD1 (5 bases). Germline CDR1 is MNHEY and CDR2 is SVGAGI. Trimming removed 7 bases at V and 7 bases at J, with 14 bases between. This CDR3 contains 13 residues.

J is TRBJ2-5 and V is TRBV5-4, with 11 bases fitting TRBD1. Trimming at V came to 2 bases and at J to 5 bases, leaving 20 bases not matched to a gene. CDR3 size: 20 residues. The germline CDR1 and CDR2 sequences are SGHNT and YYREEE (reference sequence). CDR3 coding DNA: TGTGCCAGCAGCTTTTATATCCCTGCCTGGGGACAGGGGGTCCCGGAGACCCAGTACTTC. It specifies CASSFYIPAWGQGVPETQYF.

The chain links TRBV13 to TRBJ1-4; D is ambiguous. Looked up from germline, CDR1 is PRHDT and CDR2 is FYEKMQ (reference sequence). Trimming cost V 2 bases and J 3 bases, with 10 bases left between them. CDR3 length equals 15 residues. The CDR3 bases are TGTGCCAGCAGCTTACGGGCCAGACCTAATGAAAAACTGTTTTTT. Amino acid sequence: CASSLRARPNEKLFF.

This clonotype appeared many times. The V gene is TRBV29-1, the J gene TRBJ2-5; 9 positions agree with TRBD2. The germline gives CDR1 SQVTM, CDR2 ANQGSEA. The CDR3 is 17 residues long. Germline trimming cut 6 bases from V and 4 bases from J; bases unmatched to any gene: 18. As DNA, the CDR3 is TGCAGCGTGGCCTATGGCGGGGGGGCTGTCGGGCGAGAGACCCAGTACTTC. Its translation is CSVAYGGGAVGRETQYF. Supplemented by reference TRBV29-1 and TRBJ2-5, the full variable domain reads SAVISQKPSRDICQRGTSLTIQCQVDSQVTMMFWYRQQPGQSLTLIATANQGSEATYESGFVIDKFPISRPNLTFSTLTVSNMSPEDSSIYLCSVAYGGGAVGRETQYFGPGTRLLVL.

The chain recombines TRBV20-1 with TRBJ2-3, with 8 bases identical to TRBD1. Per germline, CDR1 DFQATT and CDR2 SNEGSKA (reference sequence). CDR3 length equals 15 residues. V was pared by 5 bases and J by 2 bases, with 9 bases of the junction left unmatched. The CDR3 is CSAPPGTGYTDTQYF. In DNA form, the CDR3 reads TGCAGTGCTCCCCCCGGGACAGGCTACACAGATACGCAGTATTTT.

Turning to this clonotype: The junction departs from the called germline gene at one end, perhaps through a read error. This chain uses TRBV7-2 with TRBJ2-2, with a weak D call TRBD2 (6 bases). There are 16 residues in the CDR3. Germline CDR1 SGHTA, CDR2 FQGNSA. CDR3 nucleotide sequence: TGTGCCAGCAGCATAGCGGCCGTTGCGAACACCGGGGAGCTGTTTTTT. It encodes CASSIAAVANTGELFF.

This clonotype has ten or more counts. The rearrangement links TRBV20-1 to TRBJ1-5; D not certain. Trimming stripped 3 bases from V and 3 bases from J, with 9 bases between. In germline, CDR1 is DFQATT, CDR2 SNEGSKA (reference sequence). This CDR3 is 13 amino acids long. The CDR3 DNA follows: TGCAGTGCTAGTAAGGGATTCAATCAGCCCCAGCATTTT. Protein product: CSASKGFNQPQHF.

The table lists this clonotype with many counts. V usage is TRBV29-1 and J usage is TRBJ1-2; D remains unclear. V dropped 4 bases and J dropped 0 bases, with 3 bases sitting between them. The CDR3 runs 11 residues. Per the germline V gene, CDR1 is SQVTM and CDR2 is ANQGSEA. CDR3 protein: CSVGANYGYTF. CDR3 sequence (DNA): TGCAGCGTTGGGGCTAACTATGGCTACACCTTC.

The V call is TRBV11-1, the J call TRBJ2-3; possible D gene TRBD1, 5 bases. The V gene's germline CDR1 is SGHAT and CDR2 FQDESV (reference sequence). V lost 3 bases and J 4 bases, leaving 20 bases between the germline ends. The CDR3 is 17 residues long. CDR3 loop: CASSFSTGGRAADTQYF. The CDR3 coding sequence is TGTGCCAGCAGCTTCTCGACTGGTGGCAGGGCCGCAGATACGCAGTATTTT.